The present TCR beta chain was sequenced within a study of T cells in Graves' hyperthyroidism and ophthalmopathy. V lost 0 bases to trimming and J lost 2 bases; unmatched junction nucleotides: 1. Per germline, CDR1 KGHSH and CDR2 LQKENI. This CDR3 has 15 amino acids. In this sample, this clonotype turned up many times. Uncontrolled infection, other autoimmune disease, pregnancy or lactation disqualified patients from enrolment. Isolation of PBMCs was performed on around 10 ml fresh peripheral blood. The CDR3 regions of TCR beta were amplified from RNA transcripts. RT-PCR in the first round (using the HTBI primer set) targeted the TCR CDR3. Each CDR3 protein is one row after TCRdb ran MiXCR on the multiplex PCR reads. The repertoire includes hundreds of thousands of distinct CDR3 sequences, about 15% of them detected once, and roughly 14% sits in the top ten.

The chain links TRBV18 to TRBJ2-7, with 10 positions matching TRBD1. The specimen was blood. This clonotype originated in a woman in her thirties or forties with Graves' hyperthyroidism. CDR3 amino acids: CASSPPGTGAYEQYF. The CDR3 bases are TGTGCCAGCTCACCACCTGGGACAGGGGCCTACGAGCAGTACTTC.